What follows is one T cell receptor (beta chain) and its context. Its antigen is not identified. The sample comes from a study of blood T cells in healthy people across ages. Study results and caveats: Age brought a roughly linear fall in TCR beta diversity measured per million T cells.

The use of a sample-barcoded 5' primer and a J-beta primer mix characterized a second PCR of 7 to 11 cycles. TCRdb used MiXCR to reprocess the 5' RACE reads, holding one entry per CDR3 protein. The sample holds roughly 700,000 distinct CDR3 sequences, around half seen once. The receptor comes from a woman aged 60 to 75 in good health. Sequencing was carried out using blood.

Written as DNA, the CDR3 is TGCGCCAGCAGCTTGTCGCTAGCGGGAGGACCAGATACGCAGTATTTT. Translating it yields CASSLSLAGGPDTQYF. This chain connects TRBV5-1 to TRBJ2-3; the match to TRBD2 covers 11 bases. V gave up 1 base and J gave up 4 bases; unmatched junction bases: 5. The germline V gene has CDR1 SGHRS and CDR2 YFSETQ. This CDR3 region has 16 residues.